Sequencing of this T cell receptor beta chain was carried out in a study of OX40 agonist ivuxolimab in advanced cancers. Looking at the study overall: Earlier anti-PD-1, anti-PD-L1 or anti-CTLA-4 therapy was permitted; roughly 40% had received some.

TCRdb keeps only in-frame clones here, not all; method: immunoSEQ multiplex PCR. The table includes some 44,000 clones, around 87% detected once. Germline V gene sequence: CDR1 MNHEY, CDR2 SMNVEV (reference sequence). CDR3 size: 14 residues. Germline trimming cut 2 bases from V and 9 bases from J; bases unmatched to any gene: 6. The sequencing here drew on CD4+ or CD8+ T cells sorted from blood, taken in a trial of the OX40 agonist ivuxolimab. This chain uses TRBV27 with TRBJ2-1; TRBD2 aligns across 8 bases. The receptor comes from an adult with an advanced solid tumor such as melanoma, head and neck, liver or kidney cancer. CDR3 sequence reads: CASSLEASGSEQFF. In DNA form, the CDR3 reads TGTGCCAGCAGTTTAGAGGCAAGCGGGAGTGAGCAGTTCTTC.